This record covers a single T cell receptor beta chain. Clinical histories supplied by participants themselves formed the basis of cohort assignment. Method: immunoSEQ multiplex PCR; TCRdb's copy keeps in-frame clones and lacks some. The sample includes 300,000 to 350,000 clones, 65% to 90% of them seen just once. This record comes from a study of blood T cell repertoires in COVID-19. Background on the study: Acute-phase and convalescent COVID-19 samples originated in the United States, Italy and Spain. PBMCs, B-cell-depleted T cells, or T cells were the source of the cDNA or gDNA that made up the material.

This CDR3 region has 15 residues. V lost 4 bases, J lost 5 bases, and 5 bases stayed unmatched. Germline lookup yields CDR1 LGHDT and CDR2 YNNKEL (reference sequence). Material: PBMCs or T cells enriched from blood (not recorded which). The V gene is TRBV3-1 (or the pseudogene TRBV3-2), the J gene TRBJ2-1; 10 bases align to TRBD2. This TCR derives from a woman aged 40 to 50 with acute COVID-19. The CDR3 loop is CASSPGLANNNEQFF. The CDR3 DNA reads TGTGCCAGCAGCCCGGGACTAGCGAATAACAATGAGCAGTTCTTC.